This T cell receptor (beta chain) was recorded in a study of T cell changes during pregnancy in multiple sclerosis. The method was immunoSEQ multiplex PCR; TCRdb's version includes in-frame clones alone and lacks a portion of them. The table lists around 50,000 clones, 80% to 95% of them singletons. Germline loops: CDR1 SGHRS, CDR2 YFSETQ. The CDR3 is 16 residues long. With 0 bases removed from V and 4 bases from J, the gap between germline ends came to 15 bases. The sequencing used CD4+ T cells from peripheral blood mononuclear cells, collected in the third trimester of pregnancy. The rearrangement uses TRBV5-1 and TRBJ2-3; possible D gene TRBD2, 5 bases. The TCR sequence derives from a female donor with multiple sclerosis, enrolled in a pregnancy study. The CDR3 reads CASSLAVPSSADTQYF. The CDR3, as DNA: TGCGCCAGCAGCTTGGCTGTCCCTAGTAGCGCAGATACGCAGTATTTT.